This T cell receptor (beta chain) is from a study of blood T cell repertoires in COVID-19 (dated by TCRdb to 2020 to 2022). About the investigation overall: Samples from collaborators originated in the United States, Italy and Spain and spanned both the acute and convalescent phases of COVID-19. The material from the prospective study consisted of cDNA or gDNA derived from T cells, B-cell-depleted T cells, or PBMCs. HLA class I and class II types, where available, came from metadata supplied by the sample provider rather than from assay-based typing. Samples were obtained from the ongoing ImmuneRACE study (first 160 participants) and from over a thousand subjects provided by 6 global collaborators. Deeply sampled blood TCRbeta repertoires from subjects exposed to, actively infected with, or recovered from COVID-19 were included in the dataset. A de-identified subject ID, COVID-19 status, age in years and sex were almost always included in the sample metadata. The repertoires were released in a freely available public database intended as a resource for research on the immune response to SARS-CoV-2. Findings and caveats that apply to the study as a whole: How much clinical and demographic metadata was included differed by source and by participant, and the metadata was provided uncurated.

TCRbeta CDR3 regions were amplified from genomic DNA using the immunoSEQ Assay, a bias-controlled multiplex PCR. In the paper's pipeline: The number of nucleated cells in each sample was estimated from the amplification of reference gene primers within the assay. To quantify the absolute abundance of each unique TCRbeta CDR3 rearrangement, sequence reads were collapsed and filtered. For each sample, productive Simpson clonality was calculated as the square root of Simpson's diversity index across productive rearrangements. TCRdb re-hosts the immuneACCESS table, in-frame sequences only. Its copies lack some clones; in the studies checked, an unresolved V gene accounts for under half of them, and the cause for the rest is not known. V and J calls and clone size come straight from that table; D and trimming were deduced from the DNA. For this sample there are some 320,000 clones; around 92% appear just once. The ten largest account for roughly 2.9% of the sample.

In the prospective study, participants were 18 to 89 years old, resided in approximately 25 geographic areas of the United States, and were enrolled through a virtual design. To assign participants to cohorts, the prospective study relied on clinical history that participants themselves reported in a screening survey and a study questionnaire. Exposed participants had been in contact, within 2 weeks of entering the study, with a person who had a PCR-confirmed or clinician-diagnosed case of COVID-19. Each participant in the prospective study had whole blood, serum and a nasopharyngeal or oropharyngeal swab collected by mobile phlebotomists. Prospective study participants could optionally give additional blood draws and questionnaires over an approximately 2-month period. Blood samples from the prospective study were shipped frozen or at room temperature prior to DNA extraction. Regarding this clone: Its antigen remains undetermined. Base quality data are lacking; no much larger clone is found one base away.

The TCR comes from a woman aged 45-60 years who had been exposed to COVID-19. Sequenced material: PBMCs or T cells enriched from blood (not recorded which).

For the CDR3, the sequence is CASSARDRAEAFF. Read as DNA, the sequence is TGTGCCAGCAGTGCCAGGGACAGGGCGGAAGCTTTCTTT. This receptor chain uses TRBV25-1 and TRBJ1-1; 9 of the junction bases match TRBD1. CDR1 and CDR2 are read off the germline V gene as MGHDK and SYGVNS. V is pruned by 4 bases and J by 8 bases, leaving 5 bases of the junction without a gene match. Including the terminal cysteine and phenylalanine, the CDR3 comprises 13 residues. Only CDR3 DNA remains: 39 bases, in frame from the first base.